A single sample gave rise to the 29 T cell receptor beta chains below, sequenced in a study of T cells in Graves' hyperthyroidism and ophthalmopathy. RNA transcripts were the template for amplifying TCR beta CDR3 regions. HTBI primers were used for first-round RT-PCR of the TCR CDR3. TCRdb reprocessed the multiplex PCR reads with MiXCR, giving one entry per CDR3 protein. This repertoire shows under 800,000 distinct CDR3 sequences, 14% found once; its top ten account for roughly 10%. The specimen sequenced was blood. The origin of the receptors is a woman under 30 with Graves' hyperthyroidism.

Regarding this clonotype: This CDR3 fails to terminate in the conserved phenylalanine or tryptophan, so it likely reflects a read error. The rearrangement joins TRBV27 to TRBJ1-5; 9 bases fit TRBD1. The CDR3 extends over 16 amino acids. The ends lost 4 bases at V and 7 bases at J; junction bases unmatched: 11. Germline values: CDR1 MNHEY, CDR2 SMNVEV (reference sequence). The CDR3 sequence is CASSSLDRGRGQPQHS. In DNA form, the CDR3 reads TGTGCCAGCAGTTCCCTGGACAGGGGACGGGGCCAGCCCCAGCATTCT.

This sequence joins TRBV27 and TRBJ2-7; either TRBD1 or TRBD2 may fit D (5 bases each). This CDR3 spans 14 amino acids. Germline lookup yields CDR1 MNHEY and CDR2 SMNVEV (reference sequence). Between the trimmed V and J ends, which lost 7 bases and 0 bases, there was a span of 13 bases. The CDR3 is CASTKSGTSYEQYF. The CDR3 DNA reads as TGTGCCAGCACGAAGTCGGGGACCTCCTACGAGCAGTACTTC.

J is TRBJ1-3 and V is TRBV19; D remains unclear. Germline V gives CDR1 LNHDA, CDR2 SQIVND (reference sequence). The length of the CDR3 is 16 residues. Trimming took 4 bases from V and 0 from J, leaving 13 bases between them. CDR3 sequence reads: CASSKGIPYSGNTIYF. The CDR3 DNA reads TGTGCCAGTAGTAAAGGGATCCCCTACTCTGGAAACACCATATATTTT. The full variable domain, rest sourced from reference TRBV19 and TRBJ1-3, is DGGITQSPKYLFRKEGQNVTLSCEQNLNHDAMYWYRQDPGQGLRLIYYSQIVNDFQKGDIAEGYSVSREKKESFPLTVTSAQKNPTAFYLCASSKGIPYSGNTIYFGEGSWLTVV.

This clonotype was picked up many times. The chain recombines TRBV24-1 with TRBJ2-3; no firm D call. Germline loops: CDR1 KGHDR, CDR2 SFDVKD. Trimming pared 1 base from V and 0 bases from J, leaving 10 bases between. This CDR3 region has 16 residues. The CDR3 nucleotides read TGTGCCACCAGTGATTTTTCGGCGGAAAGCACAGATACGCAGTATTTT. Translation gives CATSDFSAESTDTQYF.

This clonotype was observed a single time. Given a much more abundant clone one base away, this may be a read error. The rearrangement joins TRBV10-1 to TRBJ2-1; no firm D call. V was pared by 4 bases and J by 4 bases, with 8 bases between. Germline V gene sequence: CDR1 WNHNN, CDR2 SYGVQD (reference sequence). This CDR3 has 13 amino acids. The CDR3 nucleotides are TGCGCCAGCAGTGCGAGCCTTTACAATGAGCAGTTCTTC. This codes for CASSASLYNEQFF.

This clonotype was counted only a few times. The chain uses TRBV19 and TRBJ2-3; 8 positions match TRBD2. The CDR3 sequence is 16 residues long. Trimming at V came to 6 bases and at J to 2 bases, leaving 10 bases not matched to a gene. Germline lookup yields CDR1 LNHDA and CDR2 SQIVND (reference sequence). The CDR3 region is CASSHRSGTLTDTQYF. CDR3 nucleotide sequence: TGTGCCAGTAGCCACCGTAGCGGGACTCTCACAGATACGCAGTATTTT.

V gene TRBV9 combines with J gene TRBJ1-1; 7 bases map to TRBD1. Germline CDR1 is SGDLS and CDR2 is YYNGEE. The trim removed 5 bases at V and 3 bases at J, leaving 4 bases unmatched. CDR3 size: 13 residues. The CDR3 region is CASRTGLDTEAFF. The CDR3 DNA is TGTGCCAGCAGGACAGGGTTGGACACTGAAGCTTTCTTT. Together with reference TRBV9 and TRBJ1-1, the CDR3 gives the full variable domain: DSGVTQTPKHLITATGQRVTLRCSPRSGDLSVYWYQQSLDQGLQFLIQYYNGEERAKGNILERFSAQQFPDLHSELNLSSLELGDSALYFCASRTGLDTEAFFGQGTRLTVV.

The rearrangement uses TRBV18 and TRBJ2-5, with 9 bases aligning to TRBD1. CDR1 and CDR2 (germline): KGHSH, LQKENI. This CDR3 is 15 amino acids long. The ends lost 2 bases at V and 6 bases at J; junction bases unmatched: 7. CDR3 loop: CASSPSGTGRQTQYF. CDR3 nucleotide sequence: TGTGCCAGCTCACCATCCGGGACAGGGCGGCAGACCCAGTACTTC.

This clonotype was seen only a few times. One end of the junction fails to match germline, which may point to a read error. J is TRBJ1-1 and V is TRBV3-1; D is undetermined. Per germline, CDR1 LGHDT and CDR2 YNNKEL (reference sequence). CDR3 size: 12 residues. The CDR3 DNA follows: TGTGCCAGCAGCCAAAGCCGGGGTGCAGCTTCCTTT. It yields the protein CASSQSRGAASF.

Many counts were recorded for this clonotype. The chain recombines TRBV3-1 with TRBJ1-1; 9 nucleotides agree with TRBD1. The germline V gene has CDR1 LGHDT and CDR2 YNNKEL (reference sequence). V dropped 1 base and J dropped 0; count of bases not matched to a gene: 12. The CDR3 length is 19 residues. CDR3 bases: TGTGCCAGCAGCCAAGGCTATTACCGGGACAGGGCCATGAACACTGAAGCTTTCTTT. It yields the protein CASSQGYYRDRAMNTEAFF. The whole variable domain, remainder taken from reference TRBV3-1 and TRBJ1-1, is DTAVSQTPKYLVTQMGNDKSIKCEQNLGHDTMYWYKQDSKKFLKIMFSYNNKELIINETVPNRFSPKSPDKAHLNLHINSLELGDSAVYFCASSQGYYRDRAMNTEAFFGQGTRLTVV.

This clonotype was picked up many times. The V gene is TRBV4-1, the J gene TRBJ1-4; D not resolved. Germline V lookup: CDR1 MGHRA, CDR2 YSYEKL. V lost 4 bases and J lost 5, with 8 bases in between. This CDR3 contains 13 residues. This CDR3 reads CASSRVRNEKLFF. The DNA of the CDR3 is TGCGCCAGCAGCCGGGTTCGCAATGAAAAACTGTTTTTT.

Many counts were recorded for this clonotype. The chain recombines TRBV27 with TRBJ2-1; TRBD1 matches 7 bases. The length of the CDR3 is 15 residues. The germline V gene encodes CDR1 MNHEY and CDR2 SMNVEV (reference sequence). The V and J ends lost 8 bases and 7 bases, in that order; junction bases with no gene match: 14. In DNA, the CDR3 is TGTGCCAGCTTCCCAGGGACAGTTGCCGCAAATGAGCAGTTCTTC. Its translation is CASFPGTVAANEQFF.

This clonotype was detected ten times or more. The V and J genes are TRBV18 and TRBJ2-7; a weak D match, TRBD1 (6 bases). The V and J ends lost 6 bases and 6 bases respectively, with 15 bases between them. The CDR3 spans 13 residues. In germline, CDR1 is KGHSH, CDR2 LQKENI. CDR3 sequence: CASSATGTGEQYF. The CDR3 DNA reads as TGTGCCAGCTCTGCTACAGGGACGGGCGAGCAGTACTTC.

This clonotype was detected only once. The V call is TRBV18, the J call TRBJ1-1; possibly TRBD1 for D (5 bases). The germline V gene has CDR1 KGHSH and CDR2 LQKENI. The V gene lost 6 bases and the J gene lost 4 bases, with 15 bases spanning the gap. The length of the CDR3 is 14 residues. The CDR3, as DNA: TGTGCCAGCTCCGGGACGAAATCGGTCACTGAAGCTTTCTTT. Translated, it gives CASSGTKSVTEAFF.

The chain combines TRBV15 with TRBJ2-5; D is possibly TRBD1 (5 bases). This CDR3 region has 15 residues. Per germline, CDR1 LNHNV and CDR2 YYDKDF (reference sequence). Trimming stripped 1 base from V and 4 bases from J, with 13 bases between. Here the CDR3 DNA reads TGTGCCACCAGCAGAGGGGGTACAAGGGGAGAGACCCAGTACTTC. Protein product: CATSRGGTRGETQYF.

The CDR3 protein is CASSLRAGGIYEQYF. As DNA, the CDR3 is TGTGCCAGCAGTTTGAGAGCGGGGGGGATCTACGAGCAGTACTTC. The chain couples TRBV27 to TRBJ2-7; 10 bases match TRBD2. Trimming cost V 3 bases and J 3 bases; bases outside gene matches: 5. Germline CDR1 and CDR2: MNHEY and SMNVEV (reference sequence). The CDR3 is made up of 15 amino acids.

This clonotype was picked up many times. This chain connects TRBV11-2 to TRBJ1-1; no reliable D call. Looked up from germline, CDR1 is SGHAT and CDR2 is FQNNGV. V was cut by 0 bases and J by 0 bases, with 8 bases left in between. The CDR3 has 15 amino acids. The chain's CDR3 is CASSLDLKVNTEAFF. In DNA form, the CDR3 reads TGTGCCAGCAGCTTAGACCTTAAGGTGAACACTGAAGCTTTCTTT.

In this sample, this clonotype turned up many times. The gene calls are TRBV2 and TRBJ1-4; D unresolved. The germline gives CDR1 SNHLY, CDR2 FYNNEI. Trimming removed 3 bases from V and 8 bases from J, with 4 bases in between. This CDR3 region has 11 residues. The CDR3 sequence is CASSDSEKLFF. In nucleotides, the CDR3 is TGTGCCAGCAGTGATTCGGAAAAACTGTTTTTT.

This clonotype was counted at least ten times. The V call is TRBV7-9, the J call TRBJ2-3; possible D gene TRBD1, 5 bases. V was clipped by 4 bases and J by 6 bases, with 14 bases between them. Germline CDR1 reads SEHNR; CDR2 reads FQNEAQ (reference sequence). This CDR3 is built from 14 residues. The DNA for the CDR3 is TGTGCCAGCAGCTCGACAGCTTCTGGGGATACGCAGTATTTT. It is translated as CASSSTASGDTQYF.

This clonotype appeared many times. The CDR3 loop reads CASSYRASPGELFF. CDR3 DNA: TGTGCCAGCAGTTACAGGGCTAGCCCCGGGGAGCTGTTTTTT. The rearrangement links TRBV6-5 to TRBJ2-2, with D tentatively TRBD2 (5 bases). V lost 2 bases, J lost 6 bases, and 10 bases lay in between. Germline V lookup: CDR1 MNHEY, CDR2 SVGAGI. CDR3 size: 14 residues.

This clonotype was seen repeatedly, ten times or more. The chain uses TRBV5-1 and TRBJ1-4, with TRBD1 identical over 11 bases. In germline, CDR1 is SGHRS, CDR2 YFSETQ. The length of the CDR3 is 14 residues. Losses at the gene ends were 5 bases for V and 9 bases for J; bases not matched to a gene: 6. In nucleotides, the CDR3 is TGCGCCAGCAGACAGGACAGGGGGCGGAAAAAACTGTTTTTT. Protein: CASRQDRGRKKLFF.

This clonotype was seen many times. The V and J genes are TRBV30 and TRBJ1-6; D gene unclear. Germline CDR1 GTSNPN, CDR2 SVGIG (reference sequence). Trimming left V 4 bases short and J 7 bases short, with 11 bases between. The CDR3 consists of 13 residues. This CDR3 is CAWNTAANSPLHF. The CDR3 DNA reads TGTGCCTGGAACACGGCGGCCAATTCACCCCTCCACTTT. Together with reference TRBV30 and TRBJ1-6, the CDR3 gives the full variable domain: SQTIHQWPATLVQPVGSPLSLECTVEGTSNPNLYWYRQAAGRGLQLLFYSVGIGQISSEVPQNLSASRPQDRQFILSSKKLLLSDSGFYLCAWNTAANSPLHFGNGTRLTVT.

In this sample, this clonotype turned up many times. The rearrangement links TRBV2 to TRBJ2-3, with 10 bases identical to TRBD2. Germline values: CDR1 SNHLY, CDR2 FYNNEI. The CDR3 length is 12 residues. V gave up 6 bases and J gave up 6 bases; unmatched junction bases: 0. The CDR3 region is CASRGLADTQYF. DNA of the CDR3: TGTGCCAGCAGGGGACTAGCGGATACGCAGTATTTT.

The V gene is TRBV20-1, the J gene TRBJ2-5; a weak D match, TRBD2 (6 bases). The germline V gene has CDR1 DFQATT and CDR2 SNEGSKA (reference sequence). With 8 bases removed from V and 1 base from J, the gap between germline ends came to 11 bases. The CDR3 consists of 12 residues. The CDR3 DNA is TGCAGTCGACGGGGGTCCCAAGAGACCCAGTACTTC. The encoded protein is CSRRGSQETQYF.

This clonotype was counted at least ten times. This chain joins TRBV28 and TRBJ1-2, with D possibly TRBD1 on 6 matching bases. The germline V gene has CDR1 MDHEN and CDR2 SYDVKM. Trimming left V 6 bases short and J 8 bases short, with 22 bases between. This CDR3 spans 15 amino acids. For the CDR3, the DNA is TGTGCCAGCAGGAAACGGACCTCCCCCGGGGGCGGCTACACCTTC. Translating it yields CASRKRTSPGGGYTF.

The rearrangement joins TRBV7-9 to TRBJ1-6; perhaps TRBD1 as D (5 bases). The length of the CDR3 is 14 residues. Between the trimmed V and J ends, which lost 1 base and 8 bases, there was a span of 9 bases. Germline CDR1 reads SEHNR; CDR2 reads FQNEAQ (reference sequence). This chain's CDR3 is CASSLGGDYSPLHF. CDR3 bases: TGTGCCAGCAGCTTAGGGGGGGATTATTCACCCCTCCACTTT.

This clonotype was counted ten times or more. The chain is built from TRBV10-1 and TRBJ1-2; 10 nucleotides align to TRBD1. This CDR3 has 15 residues. Germline CDR1 WNHNN, CDR2 SYGVQD (reference sequence). V lost 6 bases to trimming and J lost 7 bases; unmatched junction nucleotides: 11. In nucleotides, the CDR3 is TGCGCCAGCAGCGTTGATCGACAGGGGGCTGGTGGCTACACCTTC. Translated: CASSVDRQGAGGYTF.

The CDR3 loop is CSARDRLKEQYF. The CDR3 DNA follows: TGCAGTGCTCGGGACAGACTAAAAGAGCAGTACTTC. V usage is TRBV20-1 and J usage is TRBJ2-7, with 7 nucleotides matching TRBD1. Per the germline V gene, CDR1 is DFQATT and CDR2 is SNEGSKA (reference sequence). CDR3 length equals 12 residues. The V and J ends lost 5 bases and 7 bases, in that order; junction bases with no gene match: 8.

This clonotype has at least ten counts. V gene TRBV13 combines with J gene TRBJ2-5; D unclear. Germline V lookup: CDR1 PRHDT, CDR2 FYEKMQ (reference sequence). Trimming stripped 3 bases from V and 5 bases from J, with 4 bases between. The CDR3 has 11 residues. The CDR3 DNA sequence: TGTGCCAGCAGCTTTGCGGAGACCCAGTACTTC. Its translation is CASSFAETQYF.